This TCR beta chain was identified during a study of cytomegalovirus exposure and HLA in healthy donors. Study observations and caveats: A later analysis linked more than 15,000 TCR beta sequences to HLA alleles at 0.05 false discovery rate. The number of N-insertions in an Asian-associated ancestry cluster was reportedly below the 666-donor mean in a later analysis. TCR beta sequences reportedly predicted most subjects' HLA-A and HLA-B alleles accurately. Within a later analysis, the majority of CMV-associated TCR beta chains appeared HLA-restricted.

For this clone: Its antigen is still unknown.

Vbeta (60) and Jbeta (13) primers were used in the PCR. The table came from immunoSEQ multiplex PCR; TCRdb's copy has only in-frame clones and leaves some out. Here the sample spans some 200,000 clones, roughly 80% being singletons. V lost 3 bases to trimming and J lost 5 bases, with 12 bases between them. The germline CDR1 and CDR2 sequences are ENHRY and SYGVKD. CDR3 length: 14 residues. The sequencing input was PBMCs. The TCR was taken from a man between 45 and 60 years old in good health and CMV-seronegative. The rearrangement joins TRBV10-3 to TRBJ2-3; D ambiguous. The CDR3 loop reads CAISDGGPRDTQYF. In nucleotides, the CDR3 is TGTGCCATCAGTGACGGCGGCCCAAGAGATACGCAGTATTTT.